This T cell receptor beta chain was profiled in a study of tumor-infiltrating lymphocytes in localized non-small cell lung cancer. Worth noting for this clone: Its antigen is unknown.

Whole-study results and caveats: Available tissue quantity limited TCR sequencing to a patient subset. Each assay used a separate piece of the same tissue. IM1 and IM2 tumors showed no difference in T-cell fraction.

V was shortened by 0 bases and J by 6 bases, with 8 bases between the two germline ends. CDR1 and CDR2 (germline): SGHTA, FQGTGA. The CDR3 consists of 13 residues. Measured with immunoSEQ multiplex PCR; TCRdb has only the in-frame clones, and not every one. The sample has roughly 12,000 clones, 75% to 80% seen once; the top ten hold about 15%. The sample was uninvolved lung tissue not adjacent to the tumor. This sequence originates from a human donor with non-small cell lung cancer. The rearrangement links TRBV7-3 to TRBJ1-1; D call uncertain. The CDR3 DNA follows: TGTGCCAGCAGCTTAACGATTCGGGCTGAAGCTTTCTTT. The encoded protein is CASSLTIRAEAFF. The complete variable domain, with remaining parts taken from reference TRBV7-3 and TRBJ1-1, reads GAGVSQTPSNKVTEKGKYVELRCDPISGHTALYWYRQSLGQGPEFLIYFQGTGAADDSGLPNDRFFAVRPEGSVSTLKIQRTERGDSAVYLCASSLTIRAEAFFGQGTRLTVV.